This TCR beta chain was obtained from a study of cytomegalovirus exposure and HLA in healthy donors. The PCR ran on 60 Vbeta and 13 Jbeta primers. TCRdb's table, derived via immunoSEQ multiplex PCR, lists solely in-frame clones and lacks some. The sample totals 30,000 to 45,000 clones; its top ten clones hold more than 8%. The J segment lost 4 bases and the V segment lost 1 base, leaving 4 bases of the junction unmatched. This CDR3 is built from 16 residues. Germline V gene lookup returns CDR1 MNHNS and CDR2 SASEGT. Comment on this clone: The antigen remains undetermined.

Notes on the study in general: With high specificity and sensitivity, the classifier reportedly diagnosed cytomegalovirus status.

The J gene is TRBJ2-5, the V gene TRBV6-1; the match to TRBD2 covers 12 bases. The sample was PBMCs. This clonotype originated in a man aged 35 to 55 in good health and CMV-seropositive. The CDR3 reads CASSEVLAGGPETQYF. The CDR3 DNA reads TGTGCCAGCAGTGAAGTTCTAGCGGGAGGGCCAGAGACCCAGTACTTC.